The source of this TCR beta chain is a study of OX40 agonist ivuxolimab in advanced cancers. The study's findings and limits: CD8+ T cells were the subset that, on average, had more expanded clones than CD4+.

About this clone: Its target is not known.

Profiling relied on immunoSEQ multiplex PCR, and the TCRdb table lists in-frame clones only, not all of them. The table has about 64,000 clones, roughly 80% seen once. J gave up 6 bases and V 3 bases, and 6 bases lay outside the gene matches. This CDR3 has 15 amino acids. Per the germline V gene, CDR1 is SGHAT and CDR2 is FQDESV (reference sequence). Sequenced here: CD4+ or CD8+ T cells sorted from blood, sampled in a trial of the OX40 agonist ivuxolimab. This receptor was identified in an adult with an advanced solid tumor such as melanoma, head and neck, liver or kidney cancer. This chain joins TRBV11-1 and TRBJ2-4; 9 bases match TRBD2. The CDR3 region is CASSFVAGVGNIQYF. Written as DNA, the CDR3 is TGTGCCAGCAGCTTTGTAGCGGGAGTTGGAAACATTCAGTACTTC.